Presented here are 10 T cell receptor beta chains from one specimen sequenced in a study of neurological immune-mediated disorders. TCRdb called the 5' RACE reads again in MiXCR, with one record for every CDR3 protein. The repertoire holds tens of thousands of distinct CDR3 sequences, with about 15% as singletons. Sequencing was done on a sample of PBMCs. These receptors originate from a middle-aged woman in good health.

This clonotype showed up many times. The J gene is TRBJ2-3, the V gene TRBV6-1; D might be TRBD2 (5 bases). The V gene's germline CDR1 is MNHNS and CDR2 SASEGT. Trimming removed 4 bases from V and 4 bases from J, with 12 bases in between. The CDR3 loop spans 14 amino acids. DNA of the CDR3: TGTGCCAGCAGTGGCCAAAGCGGAGCAGATACGCAGTATTTT. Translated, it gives CASSGQSGADTQYF.

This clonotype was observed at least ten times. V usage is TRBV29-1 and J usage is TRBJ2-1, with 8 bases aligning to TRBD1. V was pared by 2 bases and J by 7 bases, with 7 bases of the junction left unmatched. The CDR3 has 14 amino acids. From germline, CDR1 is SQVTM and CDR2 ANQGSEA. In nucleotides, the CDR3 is TGCAGCGTTGAACGGACAGGGCGAGGTAATGAGCAGTTCTTC. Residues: CSVERTGRGNEQFF.

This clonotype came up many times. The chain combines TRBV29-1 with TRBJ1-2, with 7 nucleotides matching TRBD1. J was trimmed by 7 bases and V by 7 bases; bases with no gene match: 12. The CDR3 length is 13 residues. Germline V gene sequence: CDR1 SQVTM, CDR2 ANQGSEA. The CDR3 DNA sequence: TGCAGCGCCCCTGACGAGGGGGCTGGTGGCTACACCTTC. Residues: CSAPDEGAGGYTF.

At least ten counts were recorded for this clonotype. CDR3 sequence reads: CASSYRLAGTDTQYF. The CDR3 region has the DNA TGTGCCAGCAGTTATCGGCTAGCGGGCACAGATACGCAGTATTTT. The chain employs TRBV6-2 or TRBV6-3 and TRBJ2-3; 7 bases are a match to TRBD2. The V segment lost 3 bases and the J segment 1 base; nucleotides outside the gene matches: 4. The CDR3 sequence is 15 residues long. Germline V CDR1 and CDR2: MNHEY, SVGEGT.

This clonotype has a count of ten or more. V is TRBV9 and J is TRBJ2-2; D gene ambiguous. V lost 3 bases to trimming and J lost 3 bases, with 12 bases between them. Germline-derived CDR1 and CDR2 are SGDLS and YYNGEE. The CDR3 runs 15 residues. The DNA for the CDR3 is TGTGCCAGCAGCGCAAGGAGTGGTTACACCGGGGAGCTGTTTTTT. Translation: CASSARSGYTGELFF.

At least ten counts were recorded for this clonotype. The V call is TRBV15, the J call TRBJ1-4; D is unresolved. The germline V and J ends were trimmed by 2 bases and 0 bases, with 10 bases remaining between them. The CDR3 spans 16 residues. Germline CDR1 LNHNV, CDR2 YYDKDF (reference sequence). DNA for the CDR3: TGTGCCACCAGCAGAACGTACGGGGCAACTAATGAAAAACTGTTTTTT. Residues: CATSRTYGATNEKLFF.

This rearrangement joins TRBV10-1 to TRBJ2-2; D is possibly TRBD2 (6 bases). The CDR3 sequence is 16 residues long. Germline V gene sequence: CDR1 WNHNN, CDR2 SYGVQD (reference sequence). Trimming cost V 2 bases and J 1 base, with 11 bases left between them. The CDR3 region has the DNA TGCGCCAGCAGTGAGAAGGGTAGCGGGAACACCGGGGAGCTGTTTTTT. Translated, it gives CASSEKGSGNTGELFF.

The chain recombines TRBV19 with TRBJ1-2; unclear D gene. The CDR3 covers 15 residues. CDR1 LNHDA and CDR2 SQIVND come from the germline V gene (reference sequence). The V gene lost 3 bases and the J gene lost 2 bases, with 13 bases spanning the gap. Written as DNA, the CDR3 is TGTGCCAGTAGTATTTCGACATTCGAAAACTATGGCTACACCTTC. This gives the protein CASSISTFENYGYTF.

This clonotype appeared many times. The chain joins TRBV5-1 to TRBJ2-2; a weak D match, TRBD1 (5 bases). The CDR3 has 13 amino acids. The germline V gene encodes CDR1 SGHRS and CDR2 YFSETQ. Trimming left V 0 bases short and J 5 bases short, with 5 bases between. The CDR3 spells CASSLGQTGELFF. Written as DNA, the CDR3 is TGCGCCAGCAGCTTGGGACAGACCGGGGAGCTGTTTTTT.

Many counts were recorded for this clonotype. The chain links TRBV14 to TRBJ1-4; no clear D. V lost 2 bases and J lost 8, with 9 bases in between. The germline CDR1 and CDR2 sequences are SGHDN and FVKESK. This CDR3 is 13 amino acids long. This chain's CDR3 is CASSQSVKEKLFF. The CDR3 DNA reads TGTGCCAGCAGCCAATCCGTCAAGGAAAAACTGTTTTTT. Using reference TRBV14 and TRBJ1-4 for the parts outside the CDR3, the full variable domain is EAGVTQFPSHSVIEKGQTVTLRCDPISGHDNLYWYRRVMGKEIKFLLHFVKESKQDESGMPNNRFLAERTGGTYSTLKVQPAELEDSGVYFCASSQSVKEKLFFGSGTQLSVL.